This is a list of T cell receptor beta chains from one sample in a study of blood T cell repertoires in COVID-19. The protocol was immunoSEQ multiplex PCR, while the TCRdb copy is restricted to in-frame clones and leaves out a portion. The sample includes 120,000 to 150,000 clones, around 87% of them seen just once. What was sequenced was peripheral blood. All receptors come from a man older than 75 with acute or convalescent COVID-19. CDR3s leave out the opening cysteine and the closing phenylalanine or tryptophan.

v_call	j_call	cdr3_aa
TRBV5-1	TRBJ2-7	ASSQGQFYEQY
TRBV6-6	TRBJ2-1	ASSMTSGSGEQF
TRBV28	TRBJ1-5	ASSLEGGRDRPQH
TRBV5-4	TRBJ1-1	ASSLEGAMNTEAF
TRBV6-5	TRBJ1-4	ASSTGTGGEKLF
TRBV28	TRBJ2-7	ASTGGSTYEQY
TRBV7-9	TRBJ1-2	ASSRYQGGYGYT
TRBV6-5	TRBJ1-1	ASSFGSPHKAF
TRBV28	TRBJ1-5	ASSASGTGGRKQPQH
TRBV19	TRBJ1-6	ASSTSVNSYNSPLH
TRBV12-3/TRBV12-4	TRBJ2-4	ASTGGAKNIQY
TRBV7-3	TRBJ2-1	ASSPYGRARDEQF
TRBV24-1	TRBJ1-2	ATRGATNYGYT
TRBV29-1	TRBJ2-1	SVPTRWTSGGPSYNEQF